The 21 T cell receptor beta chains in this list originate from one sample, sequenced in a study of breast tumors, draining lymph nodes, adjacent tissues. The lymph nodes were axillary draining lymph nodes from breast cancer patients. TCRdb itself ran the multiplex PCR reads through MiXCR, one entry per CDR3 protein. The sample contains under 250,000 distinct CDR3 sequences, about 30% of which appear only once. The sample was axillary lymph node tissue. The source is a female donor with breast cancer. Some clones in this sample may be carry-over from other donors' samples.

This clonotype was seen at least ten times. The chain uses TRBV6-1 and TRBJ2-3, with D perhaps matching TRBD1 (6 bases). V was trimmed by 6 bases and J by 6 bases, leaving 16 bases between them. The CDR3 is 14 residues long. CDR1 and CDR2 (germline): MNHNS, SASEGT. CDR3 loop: CASRGRQVWDTQYF. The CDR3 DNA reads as TGTGCCAGCAGGGGTCGACAGGTTTGGGATACGCAGTATTTT.

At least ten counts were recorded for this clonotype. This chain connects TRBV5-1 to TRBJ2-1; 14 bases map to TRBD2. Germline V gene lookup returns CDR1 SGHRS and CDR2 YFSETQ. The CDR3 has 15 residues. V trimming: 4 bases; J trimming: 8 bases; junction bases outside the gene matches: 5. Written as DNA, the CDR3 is TGCGCCAGCAGCGAGGGACTAGCGGGAGCTCATGAGCAGTTCTTC. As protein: CASSEGLAGAHEQFF.

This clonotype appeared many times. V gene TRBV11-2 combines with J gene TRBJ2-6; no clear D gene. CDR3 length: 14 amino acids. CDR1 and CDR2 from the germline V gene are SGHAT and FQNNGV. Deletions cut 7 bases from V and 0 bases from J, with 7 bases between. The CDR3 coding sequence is TGTGCCAGCAAGAAAAGCTCTGGGGCCAACGTCCTGACTTTC. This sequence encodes CASKKSSGANVLTF.

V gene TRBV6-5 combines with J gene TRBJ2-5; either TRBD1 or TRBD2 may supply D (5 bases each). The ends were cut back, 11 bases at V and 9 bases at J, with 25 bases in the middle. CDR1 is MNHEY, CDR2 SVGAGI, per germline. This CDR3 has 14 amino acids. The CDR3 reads CAVMPTGDRTAQYF. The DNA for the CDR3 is TGTGCCGTGATGCCCACCGGGGACCGTACGGCCCAGTACTTC.

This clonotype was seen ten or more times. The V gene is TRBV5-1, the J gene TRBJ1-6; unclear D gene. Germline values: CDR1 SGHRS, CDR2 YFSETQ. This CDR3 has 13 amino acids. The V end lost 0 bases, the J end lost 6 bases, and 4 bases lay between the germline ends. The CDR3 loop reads CASSLGVNSPLHF. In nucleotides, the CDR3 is TGCGCCAGCAGCTTGGGAGTTAATTCACCCCTCCACTTT. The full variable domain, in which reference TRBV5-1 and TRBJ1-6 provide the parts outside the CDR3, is KAGVTQTPRYLIKTRGQQVTLSCSPISGHRSVSWYQQTPGQGLQFLFEYFSETQRNKGNFPGRFSGRQFSNSRSEMNVSTLELGDSALYLCASSLGVNSPLHFGNGTRLTVT.

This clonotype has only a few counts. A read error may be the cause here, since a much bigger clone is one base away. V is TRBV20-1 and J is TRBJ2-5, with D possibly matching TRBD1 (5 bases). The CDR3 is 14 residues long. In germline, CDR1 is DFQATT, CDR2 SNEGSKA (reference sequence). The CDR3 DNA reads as TGCAGTGCTAACAAGATGGACGGACAAGCGACCCAGTACTTC. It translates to CSANKMDGQATQYF.

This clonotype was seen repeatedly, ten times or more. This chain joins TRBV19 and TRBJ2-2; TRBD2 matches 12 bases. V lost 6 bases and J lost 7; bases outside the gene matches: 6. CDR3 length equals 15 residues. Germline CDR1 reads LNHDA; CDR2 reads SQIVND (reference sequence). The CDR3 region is CASSRLAGAVGELFF. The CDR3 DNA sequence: TGTGCCAGTAGCAGACTAGCGGGAGCCGTCGGGGAGCTGTTTTTT.

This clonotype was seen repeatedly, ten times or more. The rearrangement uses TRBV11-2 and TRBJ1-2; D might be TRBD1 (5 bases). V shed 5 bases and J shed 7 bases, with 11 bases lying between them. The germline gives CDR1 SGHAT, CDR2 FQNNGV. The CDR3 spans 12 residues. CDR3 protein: CASSPAGPGYTF. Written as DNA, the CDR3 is TGTGCCAGCAGCCCCGCGGGGCCTGGCTACACCTTC.

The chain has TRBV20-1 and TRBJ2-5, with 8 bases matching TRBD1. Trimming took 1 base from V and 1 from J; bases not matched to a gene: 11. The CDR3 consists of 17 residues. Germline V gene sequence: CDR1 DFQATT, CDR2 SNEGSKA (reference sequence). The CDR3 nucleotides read TGCAGTGCTAGAGCCCTAGAGGGACAGGCAGGCCAAGAGACCCAGTACTTC. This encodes CSARALEGQAGQETQYF.

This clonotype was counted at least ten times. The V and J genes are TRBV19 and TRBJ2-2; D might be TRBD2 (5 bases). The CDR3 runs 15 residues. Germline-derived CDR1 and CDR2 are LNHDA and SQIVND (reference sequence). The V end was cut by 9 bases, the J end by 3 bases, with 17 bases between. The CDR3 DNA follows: TGTGCCAGCTCGTCGGGGTTCACCCACACCGGGGAGCTGTTTTTT. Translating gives CASSSGFTHTGELFF.

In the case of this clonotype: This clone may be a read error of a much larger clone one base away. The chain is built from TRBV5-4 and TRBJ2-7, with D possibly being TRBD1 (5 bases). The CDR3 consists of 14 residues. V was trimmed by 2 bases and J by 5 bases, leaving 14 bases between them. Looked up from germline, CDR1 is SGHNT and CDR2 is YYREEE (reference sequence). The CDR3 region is CASSLGAASNEQYF. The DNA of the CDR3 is TGTGCCAGCAGCTTAGGGGCGGCATCGAACGAGCAGTACTTC.

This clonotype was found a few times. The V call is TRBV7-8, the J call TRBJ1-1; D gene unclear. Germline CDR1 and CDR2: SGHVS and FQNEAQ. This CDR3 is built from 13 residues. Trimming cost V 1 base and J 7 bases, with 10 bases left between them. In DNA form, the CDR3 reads TGTGCCAGCAGCTTAGGCGGGGAAGGTGAAGCTTTCTTT. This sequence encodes CASSLGGEGEAFF. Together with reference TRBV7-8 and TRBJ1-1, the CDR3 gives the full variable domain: GAGVSQSPRYKVAKRGQDVALRCDPISGHVSLFWYQQALGQGPEFLTYFQNEAQLDKSGLPSDRFFAERPEGSVSTLKIQRTQQEDSAVYLCASSLGGEGEAFFGQGTRLTVV.

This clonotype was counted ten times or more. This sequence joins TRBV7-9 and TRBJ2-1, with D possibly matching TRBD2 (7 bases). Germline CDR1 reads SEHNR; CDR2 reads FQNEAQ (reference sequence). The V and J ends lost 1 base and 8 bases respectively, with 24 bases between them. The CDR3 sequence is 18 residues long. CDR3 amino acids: CASSLGRRGGTITDEQFF. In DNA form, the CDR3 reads TGTGCCAGCAGCTTAGGACGAAGGGGGGGAACAATAACCGATGAGCAGTTCTTC.

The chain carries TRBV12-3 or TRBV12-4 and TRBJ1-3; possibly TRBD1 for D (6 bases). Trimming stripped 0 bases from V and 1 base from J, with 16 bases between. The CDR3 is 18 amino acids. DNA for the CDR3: TGTGCCAGCAGTTTAGCTAATTCGGACAGCGAGTCTGGAAACACCATATATTTT. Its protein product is CASSLANSDSESGNTIYF.

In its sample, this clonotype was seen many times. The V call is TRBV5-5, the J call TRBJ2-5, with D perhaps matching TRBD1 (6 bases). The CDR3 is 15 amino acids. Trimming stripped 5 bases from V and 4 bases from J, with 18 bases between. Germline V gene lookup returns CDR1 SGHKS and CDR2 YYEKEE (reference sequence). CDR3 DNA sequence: TGTGCCAGCAGTGGGGGCTACTACTCCAGAGAGACCCAGTACTTC. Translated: CASSGGYYSRETQYF. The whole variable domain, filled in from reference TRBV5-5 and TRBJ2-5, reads DAGVTQSPTHLIKTRGQQVTLRCSPISGHKSVSWYQQVLGQGPQFIFQYYEKEERGRGNFPDRFSARQFPNYSSELNVNALLLGDSALYLCASSGGYYSRETQYFGPGTRLLVL.

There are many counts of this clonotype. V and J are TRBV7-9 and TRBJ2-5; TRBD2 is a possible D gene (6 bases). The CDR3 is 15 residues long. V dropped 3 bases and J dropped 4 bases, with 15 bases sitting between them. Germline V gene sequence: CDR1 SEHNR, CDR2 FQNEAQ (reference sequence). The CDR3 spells CASSLDSGSGETQYF. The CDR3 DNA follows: TGTGCCAGCAGCTTGGATAGCGGATCGGGAGAGACCCAGTACTTC.

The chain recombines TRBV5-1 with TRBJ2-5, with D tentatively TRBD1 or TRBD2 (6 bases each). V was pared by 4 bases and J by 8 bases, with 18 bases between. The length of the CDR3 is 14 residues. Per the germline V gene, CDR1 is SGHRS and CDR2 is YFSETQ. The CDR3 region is CASSPQWGADTQYF. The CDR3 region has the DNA TGCGCCAGCAGCCCCCAATGGGGGGCGGACACCCAGTACTTC.

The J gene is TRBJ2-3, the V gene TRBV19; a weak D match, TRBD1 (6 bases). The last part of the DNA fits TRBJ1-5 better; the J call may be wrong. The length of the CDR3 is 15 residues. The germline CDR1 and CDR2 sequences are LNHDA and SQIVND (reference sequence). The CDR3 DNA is TGTGCCAGTAGCGAGCGGGGGGCAGTACGAGATACGCAGCATTTT. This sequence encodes CASSERGAVRDTQHF.

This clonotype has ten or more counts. The CDR3 nucleotides are TGTGCCAGCAGTGAGAGGGGCGGCTACACCATATATTTT. As protein: CASSERGGYTIYF. The V gene is TRBV6-1, the J gene TRBJ1-3; D may be TRBD1 (5 bases). This CDR3 has 13 amino acids. CDR1 MNHNS and CDR2 SASEGT come from the germline V gene. Trimming removed 3 bases from V and 8 bases from J, with 11 bases in between.

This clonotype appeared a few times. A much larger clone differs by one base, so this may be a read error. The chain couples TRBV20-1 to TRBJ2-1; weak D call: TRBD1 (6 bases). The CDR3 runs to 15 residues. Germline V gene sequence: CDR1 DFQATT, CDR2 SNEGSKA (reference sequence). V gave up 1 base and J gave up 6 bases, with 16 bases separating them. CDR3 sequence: CSARAVGQPSNEQFF. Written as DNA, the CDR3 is TGCAGTGCTAGAGCCGTAGGACAGCCCTCCAATGAGCAGTTCTTC.

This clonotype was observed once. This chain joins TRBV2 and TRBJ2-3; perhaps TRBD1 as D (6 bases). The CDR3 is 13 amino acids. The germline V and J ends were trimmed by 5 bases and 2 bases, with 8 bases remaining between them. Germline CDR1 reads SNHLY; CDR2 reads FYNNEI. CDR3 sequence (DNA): TGTGCCAGCAGTACAGGGTACACAGATACGCAGTATTTT. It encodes CASSTGYTDTQYF. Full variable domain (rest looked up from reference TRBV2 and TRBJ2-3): EPEVTQTPSHQVTQMGQEVILRCVPISNHLYFYWYRQILGQKVEFLVSFYNNEISEKSEIFDDQFSVERPDGSNFTLKIRSTKLEDSAMYFCASSTGYTDTQYFGPGTRLTVL.